These 5 T cell receptor beta chains were all obtained from the same sample, sequenced in a study of Tregs in tolerant kidney transplant recipients. This table comes from immunoSEQ multiplex PCR, and its TCRdb copy is limited to in-frame clones, with some not included. The sample lists fewer than 80,000 clones, 95% to 98% seen once, with about 0.5% in the top ten. The sequences come from CD4+ T cells from blood, collected before the transplant. The receptors originated from a human donor who received a combined kidney and bone marrow transplant.

V and J are TRBV7-7 and TRBJ2-5, with 7 bases fitting TRBD2. This CDR3 has 12 residues. V gave up 3 bases and J gave up 5 bases; unmatched junction bases: 0. Germline lookup yields CDR1 SSHAT and CDR2 FNYEAQ (reference sequence). The CDR3 sequence is CASSFGGETQYF. The CDR3 nucleotides read TGTGCCAGCAGCTTCGGGGGGGAGACCCAGTACTTC.

CDR3 protein: CASSLNPGPFYEQYF. The CDR3, as DNA: TGTGCCAGCAGCTTAAATCCTGGGCCGTTCTACGAGCAGTACTTC. The chain combines TRBV7-3 with TRBJ2-7; D is undetermined. Germline V gene sequence: CDR1 SGHTA, CDR2 FQGTGA. The CDR3 is 15 amino acids. V shed 1 base and J shed 3 bases, with 13 bases lying between them.

In DNA, the CDR3 is TGTGCCAGCAGCCAGGCTACAGGGGAGGTCGGGGAGCTGTTTTTT. It specifies CASSQATGEVGELFF. This sequence joins TRBV4-2 and TRBJ2-2; TRBD1 is a possible D gene (7 bases). In germline, CDR1 is LGHNA, CDR2 YNFKEQ. V was cut by 3 bases and J by 7 bases, with 15 bases left in between. This CDR3 comprises 15 residues.

The CDR3 reads CASTFRDRVKGNQPQHF. The DNA of the CDR3 is TGCGCCAGCACTTTCCGGGACAGGGTTAAAGGCAATCAGCCCCAGCATTTT. This chain joins TRBV10-1 and TRBJ1-5; 9 bases are shared with TRBD1. The CDR3 spans 17 residues. The V gene end was trimmed by 7 bases and the J gene end by 2 bases; junction bases not matched to a gene: 12. Germline-derived CDR1 and CDR2 are WNHNN and SYGVQD (reference sequence).

The chain combines TRBV25-1 with TRBJ2-5; 7 positions agree with TRBD1. Germline CDR1 and CDR2: MGHDK and SYGVNS. This CDR3 has 16 residues. After removal of 1 base from V and 3 bases from J, the junction contained 8 bases not matched to a gene. The CDR3 DNA follows: TGTGCCAGCAGTGAATTTAGGGGACAGTTGAAAGAGACCCAGTACTTC. It specifies CASSEFRGQLKETQYF.